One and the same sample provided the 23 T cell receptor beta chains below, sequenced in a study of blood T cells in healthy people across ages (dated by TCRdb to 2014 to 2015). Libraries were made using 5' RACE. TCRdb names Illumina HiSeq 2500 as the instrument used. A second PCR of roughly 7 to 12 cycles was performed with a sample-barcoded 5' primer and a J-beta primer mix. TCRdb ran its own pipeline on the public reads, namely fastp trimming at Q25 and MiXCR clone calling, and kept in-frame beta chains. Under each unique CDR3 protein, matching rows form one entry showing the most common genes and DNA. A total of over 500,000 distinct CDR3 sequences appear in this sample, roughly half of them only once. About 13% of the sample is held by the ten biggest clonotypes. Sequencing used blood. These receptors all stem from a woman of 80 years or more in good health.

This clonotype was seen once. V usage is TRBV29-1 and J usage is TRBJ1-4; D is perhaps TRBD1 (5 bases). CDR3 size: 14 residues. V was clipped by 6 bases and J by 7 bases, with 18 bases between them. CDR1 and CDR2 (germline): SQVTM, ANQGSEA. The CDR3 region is CSVARDGKAEKLFF. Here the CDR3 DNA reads TGCAGCGTCGCCCGGGACGGGAAGGCTGAAAAACTGTTTTTT.

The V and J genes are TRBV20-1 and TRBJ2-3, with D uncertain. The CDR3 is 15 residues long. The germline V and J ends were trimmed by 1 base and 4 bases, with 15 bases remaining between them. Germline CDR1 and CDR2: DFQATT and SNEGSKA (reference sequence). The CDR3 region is CSARGLPLSSDTQYF. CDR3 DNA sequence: TGCAGTGCTAGAGGGCTCCCTCTATCCTCAGATACGCAGTATTTT.

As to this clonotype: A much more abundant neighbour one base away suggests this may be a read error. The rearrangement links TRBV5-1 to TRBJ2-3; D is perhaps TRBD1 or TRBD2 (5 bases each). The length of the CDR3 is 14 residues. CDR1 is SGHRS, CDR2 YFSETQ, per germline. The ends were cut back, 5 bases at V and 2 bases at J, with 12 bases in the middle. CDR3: CASRVRGDTDTQYF. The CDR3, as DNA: TGCGCCAGCAGGGTGAGAGGGGACACAGATACGCAGTATTTT.

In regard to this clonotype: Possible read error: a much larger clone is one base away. CDR3 sequence reads: CASGGDTRYF. The CDR3 DNA follows: TGCGCCAGCGGGGGGGATACGCGGTATTTT. The chain joins TRBV4-1 to TRBJ2-3; 7 bases fit TRBD2. CDR3 length equals 10 residues. Germline V gives CDR1 MGHRA, CDR2 YSYEKL.

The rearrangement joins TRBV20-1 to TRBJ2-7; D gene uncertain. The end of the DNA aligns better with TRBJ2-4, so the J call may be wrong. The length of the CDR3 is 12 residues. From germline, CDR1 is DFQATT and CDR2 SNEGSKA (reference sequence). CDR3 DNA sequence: TGCAGTGCTCAGATCCTCGGAAACATTCAGTACTTC. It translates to CSAQILGNIQYF.

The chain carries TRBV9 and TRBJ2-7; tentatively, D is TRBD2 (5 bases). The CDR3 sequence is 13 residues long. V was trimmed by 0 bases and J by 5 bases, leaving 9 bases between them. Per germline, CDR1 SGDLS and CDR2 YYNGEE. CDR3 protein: CASSVGPGDEQYF. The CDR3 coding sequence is TGTGCCAGCAGCGTAGGACCCGGGGACGAGCAGTACTTC.

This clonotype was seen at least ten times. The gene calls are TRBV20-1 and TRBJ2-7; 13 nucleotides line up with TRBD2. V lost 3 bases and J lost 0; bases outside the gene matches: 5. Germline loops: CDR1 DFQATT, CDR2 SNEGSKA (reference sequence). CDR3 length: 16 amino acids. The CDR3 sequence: CSASQGLAGSSYEQYF. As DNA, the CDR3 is TGCAGTGCTAGCCAGGGACTAGCGGGATCCTCCTACGAGCAGTACTTC.

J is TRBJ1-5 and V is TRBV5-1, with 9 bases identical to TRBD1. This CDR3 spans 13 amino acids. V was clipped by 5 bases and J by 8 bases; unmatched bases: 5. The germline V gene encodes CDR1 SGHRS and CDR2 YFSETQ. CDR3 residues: CASSLDRGKPQHF. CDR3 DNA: TGCGCCAGCAGTCTGGACAGGGGAAAGCCCCAGCATTTT.

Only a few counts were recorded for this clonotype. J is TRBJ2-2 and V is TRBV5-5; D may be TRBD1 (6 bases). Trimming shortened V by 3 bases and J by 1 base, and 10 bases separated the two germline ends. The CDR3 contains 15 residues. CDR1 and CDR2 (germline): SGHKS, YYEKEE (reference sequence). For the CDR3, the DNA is TGTGCCAGCAGCTCAGGGGAGCGGAACACCGGGGAGCTGTTTTTT. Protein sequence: CASSSGERNTGELFF.

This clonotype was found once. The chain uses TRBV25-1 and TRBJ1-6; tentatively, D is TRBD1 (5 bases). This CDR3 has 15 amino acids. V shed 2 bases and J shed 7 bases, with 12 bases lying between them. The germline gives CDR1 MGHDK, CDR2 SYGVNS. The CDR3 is CASSELQGGNSPLHF. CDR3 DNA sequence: TGTGCCAGCAGTGAACTGCAGGGTGGAAATTCACCCCTCCACTTT. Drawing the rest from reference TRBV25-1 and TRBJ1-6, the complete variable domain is EADIYQTPRYLVIGTGKKITLECSQTMGHDKMYWYQQDPGMELHLIHYSYGVNSTEKGDLSSESTVSRIRTEHFPLTLESARPSHTSQYLCASSELQGGNSPLHFGNGTRLTVT.

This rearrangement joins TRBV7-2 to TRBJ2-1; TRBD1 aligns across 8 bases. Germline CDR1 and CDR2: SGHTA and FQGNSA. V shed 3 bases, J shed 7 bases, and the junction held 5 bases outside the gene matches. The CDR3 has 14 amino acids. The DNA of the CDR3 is TGTGCCAGCAGCTTCGACAGGGGTTCGAATGAGCAGTTCTTC. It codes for CASSFDRGSNEQFF. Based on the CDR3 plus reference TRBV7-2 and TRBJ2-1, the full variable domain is GAGVSQSPSNKVTEKGKDVELRCDPISGHTALYWYRQSLGQGLEFLIYFQGNSAPDKSGLPSDRFSAERTGGSVSTLTIQRTQQEDSAVYLCASSFDRGSNEQFFGPGTRLTVL.

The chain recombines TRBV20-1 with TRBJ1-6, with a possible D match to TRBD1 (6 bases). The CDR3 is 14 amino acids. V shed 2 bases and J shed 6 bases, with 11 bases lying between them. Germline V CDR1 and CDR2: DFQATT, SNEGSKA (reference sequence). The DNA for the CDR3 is TGCAGTGCTAGACCAGGGGAATTTAATTCACCCCTCCACTTT. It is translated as CSARPGEFNSPLHF.

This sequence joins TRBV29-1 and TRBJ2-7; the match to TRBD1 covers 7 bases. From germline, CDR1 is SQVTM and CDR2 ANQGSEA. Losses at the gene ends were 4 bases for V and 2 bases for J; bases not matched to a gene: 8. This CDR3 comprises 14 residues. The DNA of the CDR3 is TGCAGCGTTGGCGAGACAGGGTTGACCTACGAGCAGTACTTC. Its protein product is CSVGETGLTYEQYF.

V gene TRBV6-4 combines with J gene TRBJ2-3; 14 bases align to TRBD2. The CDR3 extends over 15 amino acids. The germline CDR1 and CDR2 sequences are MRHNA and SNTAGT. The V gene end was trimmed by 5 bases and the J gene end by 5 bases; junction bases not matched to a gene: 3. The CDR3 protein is CASSRTSGGLDTQYF. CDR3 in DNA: TGTGCCAGCAGTCGGACTAGCGGGGGGCTAGATACGCAGTATTTT.

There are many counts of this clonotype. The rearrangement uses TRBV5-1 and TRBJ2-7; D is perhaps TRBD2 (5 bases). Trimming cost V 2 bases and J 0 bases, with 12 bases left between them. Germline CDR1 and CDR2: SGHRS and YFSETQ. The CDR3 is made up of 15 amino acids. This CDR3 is CASSLSGGYSYEQYF. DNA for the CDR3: TGCGCCAGCAGCTTAAGCGGCGGTTACTCCTACGAGCAGTACTTC.

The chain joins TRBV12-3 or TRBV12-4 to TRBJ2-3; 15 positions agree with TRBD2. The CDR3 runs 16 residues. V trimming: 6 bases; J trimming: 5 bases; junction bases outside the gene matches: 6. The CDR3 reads CASRGGLAGGLDTQYF. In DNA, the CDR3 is TGTGCCAGCAGGGGCGGACTAGCGGGGGGGTTAGATACGCAGTATTTT.

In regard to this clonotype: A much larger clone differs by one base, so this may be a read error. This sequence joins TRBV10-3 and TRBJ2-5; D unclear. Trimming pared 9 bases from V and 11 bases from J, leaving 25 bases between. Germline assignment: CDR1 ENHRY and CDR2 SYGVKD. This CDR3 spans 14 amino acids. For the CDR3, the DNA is TGTGCCATAGCCCGACAACTCGACAACAATGAGCAGTACTTC. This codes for CAIARQLDNNEQYF.

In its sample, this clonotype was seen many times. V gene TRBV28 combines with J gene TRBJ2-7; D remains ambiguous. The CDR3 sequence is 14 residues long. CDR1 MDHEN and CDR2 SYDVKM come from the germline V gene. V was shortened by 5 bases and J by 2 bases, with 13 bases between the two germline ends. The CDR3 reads CASSPGNGPYEQYF. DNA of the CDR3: TGTGCCAGCAGTCCGGGCAACGGTCCCTACGAGCAGTACTTC.

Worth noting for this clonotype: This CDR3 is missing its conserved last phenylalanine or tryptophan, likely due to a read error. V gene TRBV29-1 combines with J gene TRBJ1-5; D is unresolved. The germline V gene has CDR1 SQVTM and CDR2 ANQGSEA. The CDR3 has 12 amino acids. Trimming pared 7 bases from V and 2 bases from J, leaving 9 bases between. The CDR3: CSGQEGNQPQHL. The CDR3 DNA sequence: TGCAGCGGCCAGGAAGGCAATCAGCCCCAGCATTTA.

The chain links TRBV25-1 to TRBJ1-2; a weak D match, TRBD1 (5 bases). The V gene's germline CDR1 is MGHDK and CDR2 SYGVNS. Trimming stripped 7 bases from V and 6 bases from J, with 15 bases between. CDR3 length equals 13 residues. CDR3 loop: CASTLGQGHGYTF. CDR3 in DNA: TGTGCCAGCACCTTGGGGCAGGGACATGGCTACACCTTC.

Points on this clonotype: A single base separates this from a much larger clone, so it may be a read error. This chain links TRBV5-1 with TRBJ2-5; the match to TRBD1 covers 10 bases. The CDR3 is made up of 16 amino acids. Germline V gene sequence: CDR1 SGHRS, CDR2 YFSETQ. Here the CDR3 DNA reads TGCGTCAGCAGCTTGTGGACAGGGGGGGACCAAGAGACCCAGTACTTC. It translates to CVSSLWTGGDQETQYF.

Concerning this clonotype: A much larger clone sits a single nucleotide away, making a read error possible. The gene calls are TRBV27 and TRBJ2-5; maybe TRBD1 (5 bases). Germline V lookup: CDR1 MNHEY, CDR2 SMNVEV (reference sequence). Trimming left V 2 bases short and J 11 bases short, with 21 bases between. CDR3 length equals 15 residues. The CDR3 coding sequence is TGTGCCAGCAGTTTACGGCAGGGAACATACAATGAGCAGTACTTC. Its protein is CASSLRQGTYNEQYF.

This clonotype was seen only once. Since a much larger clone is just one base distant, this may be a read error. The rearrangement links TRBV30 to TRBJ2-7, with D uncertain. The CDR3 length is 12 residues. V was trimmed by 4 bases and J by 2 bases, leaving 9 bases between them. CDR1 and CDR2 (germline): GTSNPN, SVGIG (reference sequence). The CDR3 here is CAWIKGTYEQYF. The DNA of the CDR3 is TGTGCCTGGATTAAAGGAACCTACGAGCAGTACTTC.